The entry below describes one T cell receptor (beta chain). V shed 2 bases and J shed 6 bases, with 14 bases lying between them. CDR1 is WNHNN, CDR2 SYGVQD, per germline (reference sequence). This CDR3 region has 16 residues. This entry comes from a study of blood T cell repertoires in COVID-19. Study context: Sites in the United States, Italy and Spain provided acute and convalescent COVID-19 samples. In each case, the material was cDNA or gDNA derived from T cells, B-cell-depleted T cells, or PBMCs.

As handled by the study authors: It was from reference gene primer amplification that nucleated cell counts were estimated. The data were produced by immunoSEQ multiplex PCR, yet TCRdb's version contains in-frame clones alone and is incomplete. Clonal size and the V and J genes are those of that table, whereas D and trimming came from the DNA. The sample consists of 200,000 to 250,000 clones, 85% to 90% of them appearing once. This TCR was sampled from a woman aged 45-65 years with acute or convalescent COVID-19. The chain has TRBV10-1 and TRBJ1-6; D remains unclear. The source material was peripheral blood. The DNA of the CDR3 is TGCGCCAGCAGTGAGCACCTGAGCCCCACTAATTCACCCCTCCACTTT. Its protein is CASSEHLSPTNSPLHF.